This passage covers 30 T cell receptor beta chains from one sample sequenced in a study of long-term antiretroviral therapy in people with HIV. A v3.0 immunoSEQ assay was performed at survey level. TCRdb keeps only in-frame clones here, not all; method: immunoSEQ multiplex PCR. Here the sample spans tens of thousands of clones, 85% to 90% being singletons. The starting material was unsorted PBMCs, obtained 3.2 years before starting antiretroviral therapy. These receptors were collected from a man in his fifties or sixties with HIV.

This chain uses TRBV27 with TRBJ2-6; D is ambiguous. V was cut by 3 bases and J by 11 bases, with 5 bases left in between. Germline values: CDR1 MNHEY, CDR2 SMNVEV (reference sequence). The CDR3 loop spans 11 amino acids. Here the CDR3 reads CASSFGDVLTF. In DNA, the CDR3 is TGTGCCAGCAGTTTCGGTGACGTCCTGACTTTC.

The chain carries TRBV6-5 and TRBJ2-5; either TRBD1 or TRBD2 may supply D (6 bases each). The length of the CDR3 is 16 residues. Germline lookup yields CDR1 MNHEY and CDR2 SVGAGI. V dropped 1 base and J dropped 1 base, with 13 bases sitting between them. The CDR3 region has the DNA TGTGCCAGCAGTTACTTTCCCTGGGGGGCCCAAGAGACCCAGTACTTC. Translated: CASSYFPWGAQETQYF.

This sequence joins TRBV15 and TRBJ1-1; tentatively, D is TRBD1 (6 bases). The V gene lost 1 base and the J gene lost 4 bases, with 10 bases spanning the gap. CDR3 length: 14 residues. The germline V gene encodes CDR1 LNHNV and CDR2 YYDKDF (reference sequence). The CDR3 DNA sequence: TGTGCCACCAGCAGAGGGGGAGGGGGCACTGAAGCTTTCTTT. Its translation is CATSRGGGGTEAFF.

The V gene is TRBV5-4, the J gene TRBJ2-2; no definite D call. V lost 0 bases and J lost 1, with 7 bases in between. Per the germline V gene, CDR1 is SGHNT and CDR2 is YYREEE (reference sequence). There are 15 residues in the CDR3. The CDR3 DNA reads TGTGCCAGCAGCTTGGAGGCTAGGAACACCGGGGAGCTGTTTTTT. Protein: CASSLEARNTGELFF.

This chain's CDR3 is CASSLFGLAAYNEQFF. The DNA of the CDR3 is TGTGCCAGCAGCCTTTTCGGACTAGCGGCCTACAATGAGCAGTTCTTC. This sequence joins TRBV5-6 and TRBJ2-1; TRBD2 matches at 10 bases. J gave up 2 bases and V 4 bases, and 6 bases lay outside the gene matches. Germline V gene sequence: CDR1 SGHDT, CDR2 YYEEEE. The CDR3 runs 16 residues.

This CDR3 is CASSDGVGSRLRPQHF. The CDR3 coding sequence is TGTGCCAGCAGTGACGGTGTAGGCAGCCGATTAAGGCCCCAGCATTTT. The chain employs TRBV2 and TRBJ1-5; D gene uncertain. Trimming took 3 bases from V and 9 from J, leaving 21 bases between them. Germline V gene data show CDR1 as SNHLY and CDR2 as FYNNEI. The CDR3 sequence is 16 residues long.

This chain connects TRBV5-1 to TRBJ2-7; D unresolved. Germline CDR1 and CDR2: SGHRS and YFSETQ. Trimming cost V 4 bases and J 0 bases, with 11 bases left between them. CDR3 size: 14 residues. The CDR3 sequence: CASSPNANSYEQYF. CDR3 nucleotide sequence: TGCGCCAGCAGCCCGAACGCCAACTCCTACGAGCAGTACTTC.

The genes are TRBV6-1 and TRBJ2-7, with TRBD1 matching over 7 bases. The CDR3 contains 15 residues. Unmatched junction bases numbered 11, after V lost 6 bases and J lost 3 bases. CDR1 and CDR2 from the germline V gene are MNHNS and SASEGT. CDR3 DNA: TGTGCCAGCAGCACGTGGTCACAGGGGAGCTACGAGCAGTACTTC. This translates into CASSTWSQGSYEQYF.

The chain carries TRBV6-4 and TRBJ2-1, with D possibly being TRBD1 (6 bases). Trimming removed 3 bases at V and 2 bases at J, with 11 bases between. Germline V gene sequence: CDR1 MRHNA, CDR2 SNTAGT. The CDR3 consists of 15 residues. CDR3 sequence (DNA): TGTGCCAGCAGTGAACAGGGCGGCGCCTACAATGAGCAGTTCTTC. Its translation is CASSEQGGAYNEQFF.

The V gene is TRBV5-6, the J gene TRBJ2-3; TRBD2 might be the D (6 bases). The CDR3 consists of 17 residues. V was shortened by 1 base and J by 3 bases, with 18 bases between the two germline ends. Germline CDR1 reads SGHDT; CDR2 reads YYEEEE. CDR3 nucleotide sequence: TGTGCCAGCAGCTTGTGGGCTAGCGCGGCGAGGACAGATACGCAGTATTTT. Its translation is CASSLWASAARTDTQYF. The full variable domain, completed using reference TRBV5-6 and TRBJ2-3, is DAGVTQSPTHLIKTRGQQVTLRCSPKSGHDTVSWYQQALGQGPQFIFQYYEEEERQRGNFPDRFSGHQFPNYSSELNVNALLLGDSALYLCASSLWASAARTDTQYFGPGTRLTVL.

The chain carries TRBV28 and TRBJ2-2; D remains ambiguous. The CDR3 is 13 residues long. The V and J ends lost 6 bases and 9 bases respectively, with 14 bases between them. The germline CDR1 and CDR2 sequences are MDHEN and SYDVKM. In DNA form, the CDR3 reads TGTGCCAGCAGCATTAGTCGCAAGCGGGAGCTGTTTTTT. Its protein is CASSISRKRELFF.

V is TRBV4-3 and J is TRBJ2-1, with 11 bases matching TRBD2. This CDR3 region has 16 residues. Looked up from germline, CDR1 is LGHNA and CDR2 is YSLEER. The trim removed 2 bases at V and 4 bases at J, leaving 4 bases unmatched. CDR3 in DNA: TGCGCCAGCAGCCAACGACTAGCGGGGACTTACAATGAGCAGTTCTTC. Residues: CASSQRLAGTYNEQFF.

This chain links TRBV4-1 with TRBJ2-3; D may be TRBD2 (6 bases). The CDR3 is made up of 15 amino acids. Germline loops: CDR1 MGHRA, CDR2 YSYEKL. Trimming took 1 base from V and 2 from J, leaving 10 bases between them. The CDR3 DNA sequence: TGCGCCAGCAGCCAAGTGGGACTTCACACAGATACGCAGTATTTT. Protein sequence: CASSQVGLHTDTQYF.

The chain uses TRBV6-5 and TRBJ1-1; D might be TRBD1 (6 bases). V shed 5 bases and J shed 4 bases, with 11 bases lying between them. This CDR3 contains 13 residues. Germline CDR1 and CDR2: MNHEY and SVGAGI. The CDR3 DNA reads as TGTGCCAGCAGTCACAGGGATGCCACTGAAGCTTTCTTT. Amino acid sequence: CASSHRDATEAFF.

The chain joins TRBV5-4 to TRBJ1-5; a possible D gene is TRBD1 (5 bases). From germline, CDR1 is SGHNT and CDR2 YYREEE (reference sequence). CDR3 length: 13 amino acids. V was shortened by 1 base and J by 7 bases, with 9 bases between the two germline ends. The CDR3 DNA sequence: TGTGCCAGCAGCTTGCCGGGGGAGCAGCCCCAGCATTTT. Translating it yields CASSLPGEQPQHF.

This clone was recorded once. The chain links TRBV11-3 to TRBJ2-7, with D possibly TRBD2 on 6 matching bases. This CDR3 has 13 residues. Germline-derived CDR1 and CDR2 are SGHNT and YENEEA. V was cut by 2 bases and J by 7 bases, with 12 bases left in between. CDR3 DNA: TGTGCCAGCAGCTTATACCCAGGAGGGGAGCAGTACTTC. Residues: CASSLYPGGEQYF.

This chain uses TRBV7-3 with TRBJ2-3; no firm D call. V was pared by 4 bases and J by 3 bases, with 5 bases between. Germline V gene sequence: CDR1 SGHTA, CDR2 FQGTGA. The CDR3 is made up of 12 amino acids. CDR3 bases: TGTGCCAGCAGCTCACGGACAGATACGCAGTATTTT. This sequence encodes CASSSRTDTQYF.

This clone is a singleton in its sample. The rearrangement joins TRBV6-5 to TRBJ1-1; D gene ambiguous. Trimming removed 2 bases from V and 5 bases from J, with 15 bases in between. This CDR3 has 15 amino acids. Germline V lookup: CDR1 MNHEY, CDR2 SVGAGI. For the CDR3, the DNA is TGTGCCAGCAGTTACGCGGGCAGCTCGGGGACTGAAGCTTTCTTT. The encoded protein is CASSYAGSSGTEAFF.

This clone was found a few times. The chain is built from TRBV7-9 and TRBJ1-4; D is ambiguous. Germline V gene data show CDR1 as SEHNR and CDR2 as FQNEAQ (reference sequence). V dropped 5 bases and J dropped 7 bases, with 14 bases sitting between them. This CDR3 contains 14 residues. The CDR3 nucleotides read TGTGCCAGCAGCCTCCTCTGGGCGGGTGAAAAACTGTTTTTT. This sequence encodes CASSLLWAGEKLFF.

V is TRBV5-1 and J is TRBJ2-5; D may be TRBD2 (7 bases). CDR1 is SGHRS, CDR2 YFSETQ, per germline. The V end lost 1 base, the J end lost 5 bases, and 12 bases lay between the germline ends. This CDR3 is 14 amino acids long. The CDR3 loop reads CASSLLGGPETQYF. In DNA form, the CDR3 reads TGCGCCAGCAGCTTGCTCGGGGGGCCGGAGACCCAGTACTTC.

The chain is built from TRBV7-3 and TRBJ2-1, with D perhaps being TRBD1 or TRBD2 (5 bases each). The CDR3 spans 16 residues. The V gene lost 1 base and the J gene lost 0 bases, with 10 bases spanning the gap. Germline values: CDR1 SGHTA, CDR2 FQGTGA. Here the CDR3 DNA reads TGTGCCAGCAGCTTAAATTCAGGGAGCTCCTACAATGAGCAGTTCTTC. It translates to CASSLNSGSSYNEQFF.

The chain is built from TRBV25-1 and TRBJ2-5; 7 positions match TRBD1. With 5 bases clipped from V and 2 bases from J, the junction kept 8 bases outside the gene matches. The germline gives CDR1 MGHDK, CDR2 SYGVNS. This CDR3 spans 15 amino acids. This CDR3 is CASSSSGTAQETQYF. DNA of the CDR3: TGTGCCAGCAGTAGTTCCGGGACAGCACAAGAGACCCAGTACTTC.

The V call is TRBV19, the J call TRBJ1-2, with unresolved D. Per the germline V gene, CDR1 is LNHDA and CDR2 is SQIVND (reference sequence). The CDR3 loop spans 11 amino acids. Trimming cost V 7 bases and J 6 bases, with 9 bases left between them. CDR3: CASTQNNGYTF. CDR3 bases: TGTGCCAGTACACAGAACAATGGCTACACCTTC.

The V call is TRBV6-1, the J call TRBJ2-1; 9 bases match TRBD1. CDR3 length: 15 amino acids. Per germline, CDR1 MNHNS and CDR2 SASEGT. V lost 2 bases to trimming and J lost 7 bases; unmatched junction nucleotides: 6. CDR3 DNA: TGTGCCAGCAGTGAAAGGGACAGGGTCTGGAATGAGCAGTTCTTC. It encodes CASSERDRVWNEQFF.

The count of this clone is one. CDR3 sequence reads: CASSYFGPLNTEAFF. The CDR3 DNA is TGCGCCAGCAGCTATTTCGGACCGCTGAACACTGAAGCTTTCTTT. The rearrangement joins TRBV5-1 to TRBJ1-1; D call uncertain. The CDR3 is 15 amino acids. Looked up from germline, CDR1 is SGHRS and CDR2 is YFSETQ. V gave up 3 bases and J gave up 0 bases, with 12 bases separating them.

The chain recombines TRBV7-3 with TRBJ1-2, with D hard to call. Trimming shortened V by 5 bases and J by 8 bases, and 15 bases separated the two germline ends. Looked up from germline, CDR1 is SGHTA and CDR2 is FQGTGA. The CDR3 is made up of 13 amino acids. CDR3 region: CASSPVQGLGYTF. CDR3 in DNA: TGTGCCAGCAGCCCTGTGCAAGGGTTAGGCTACACCTTC. The complete variable domain, with remaining parts taken from reference TRBV7-3 and TRBJ1-2, reads GAGVSQTPSNKVTEKGKYVELRCDPISGHTALYWYRQSLGQGPEFLIYFQGTGAADDSGLPNDRFFAVRPEGSVSTLKIQRTERGDSAVYLCASSPVQGLGYTFGSGTRLTVV.

The sample holds a few counts of this clone. This chain links TRBV11-1 with TRBJ2-6, with a weak D call TRBD2 (5 bases). Germline-derived CDR1 and CDR2 are SGHAT and FQDESV (reference sequence). Trimming took off 4 bases at V and 1 base at J, with 14 bases between the two ends. The CDR3 sequence is 17 residues long. The CDR3 bases are TGTGCCAGCAGCTCCGGGGTGCGGAATTCTGGGGCCAACGTCCTGACTTTC. Translated: CASSSGVRNSGANVLTF.

This clone has just a few counts. V gene TRBV30 combines with J gene TRBJ2-2; possibly TRBD1 or TRBD2 for D (5 bases each). The germline gives CDR1 GTSNPN, CDR2 SVGIG (reference sequence). The CDR3 contains 16 residues. Trimming removed 2 bases from V and 4 bases from J, with 17 bases in between. The CDR3 DNA sequence: TGTGCCTGGAGTAGGCAGCCGGGGACGCTCACCGGGGAGCTGTTTTTT. It translates to CAWSRQPGTLTGELFF.

The chain combines TRBV5-6 with TRBJ1-1, with a weak D call TRBD1 (6 bases). Trimming took 0 bases from V and 1 from J, leaving 16 bases between them. The CDR3 contains 17 residues. CDR1 and CDR2 (germline): SGHDT, YYEEEE. The CDR3 reads CASSLGVRRQENTEAFF. In DNA, the CDR3 is TGTGCCAGCAGCTTGGGGGTCCGGCGACAGGAGAACACTGAAGCTTTCTTT.

In nucleotides, the CDR3 is TGTGCCTGGACCCCCGACACCTCCTACAATGAGCAGTTCTTC. Protein product: CAWTPDTSYNEQFF. The gene calls are TRBV30 and TRBJ2-1; D call uncertain. Trimming took off 4 bases at V and 0 bases at J, with 10 bases between the two ends. CDR3 length equals 14 residues. The germline CDR1 and CDR2 sequences are GTSNPN and SVGIG (reference sequence).